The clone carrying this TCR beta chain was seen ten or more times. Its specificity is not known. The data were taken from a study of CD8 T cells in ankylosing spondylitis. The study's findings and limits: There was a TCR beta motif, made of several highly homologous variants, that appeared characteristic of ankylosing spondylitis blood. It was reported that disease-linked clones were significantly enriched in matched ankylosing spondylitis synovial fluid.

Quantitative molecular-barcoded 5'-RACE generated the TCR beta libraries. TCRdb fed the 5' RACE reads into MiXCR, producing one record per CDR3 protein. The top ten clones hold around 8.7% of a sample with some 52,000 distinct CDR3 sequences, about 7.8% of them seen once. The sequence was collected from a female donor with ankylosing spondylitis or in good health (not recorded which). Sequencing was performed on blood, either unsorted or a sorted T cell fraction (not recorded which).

CDR3 sequence: CASSPRAGAGTEAFF. DNA for the CDR3: TGTGCCAGCAGTCCACGTGCGGGGGCTGGCACTGAAGCTTTCTTT. This chain links TRBV12-3 or TRBV12-4 with TRBJ1-1; maybe TRBD1 (6 bases). The CDR3 has 15 residues. The ends were cut back, 5 bases at V and 4 bases at J, with 17 bases in the middle.